This entry describes one T cell receptor beta chain. As handled by the study authors: Amplification of reference gene primers was used by the study to estimate nucleated cell counts. The table came from immunoSEQ multiplex PCR; TCRdb's copy has only in-frame clones and leaves some out. V and J calls and clone size come straight from that table; D and trimming were deduced from the DNA. The table lists around 80,000 clones, around nine tenths of them singletons. This sample was included in a study of blood T cell repertoires in COVID-19. Study-wide background: Spain, Italy and the United States supplied samples that represented acute and convalescent COVID-19. The cDNA or gDNA used as material had been derived from T cells, B-cell-depleted T cells, or PBMCs.

The germline CDR1 and CDR2 sequences are SGHRS and YFSETQ. Trimming at V came to 4 bases and at J to 3 bases, leaving 3 bases not matched to a gene. The CDR3 has 14 residues. The receptor was isolated from an elderly man with active or convalescent COVID-19. Sequenced sample: peripheral blood. This rearrangement joins TRBV5-1 to TRBJ2-3; TRBD1 matches 9 bases. CDR3 sequence: CASSKDRGTDTQYF. The CDR3 region has the DNA TGCGCCAGCAGCAAGGACAGGGGAACAGATACGCAGTATTTT.